The 32 T cell receptor beta chains reported below all come from one sample, sequenced in a study of blood T cells in healthy people across ages. Alongside a J-beta primer mix, a sample-barcoded 5' primer served in a second PCR lasting roughly 7 to 11 cycles. Using its own MiXCR run on the 5' RACE reads, TCRdb lists one record per CDR3 protein. The table lists about 640,000 distinct CDR3 sequences, approximately 59% of them singletons, with roughly 34% in the top ten. Sequencing was performed on blood. Source of these receptors: a man aged 55 to 70 in good health.

This chain connects TRBV7-2 to TRBJ2-3, with 10 bases matching TRBD2. In germline, CDR1 is SGHTA, CDR2 FQGNSA. The V and J ends lost 2 bases and 5 bases, in that order; junction bases with no gene match: 16. CDR3 size: 19 residues. The chain's CDR3 is CASSLSLPRSGGAGDTQYF. For the CDR3, the DNA is TGTGCCAGCAGCTTAAGTTTGCCCCGGAGCGGGGGGGCTGGAGATACGCAGTATTTT.

The chain uses TRBV12-3 or TRBV12-4 and TRBJ2-1, with D possibly matching TRBD1 (6 bases). The V and J ends lost 5 bases and 4 bases respectively, with 15 bases between them. The CDR3 has 15 amino acids. This chain's CDR3 is CASSPRQDKYNEQFF. CDR3 DNA: TGTGCCAGCAGTCCCAGACAGGACAAGTACAATGAGCAGTTCTTC.

The V gene is TRBV28, the J gene TRBJ1-5; TRBD1 aligns across 7 bases. The CDR3 runs to 19 residues. The V gene's germline CDR1 is MDHEN and CDR2 SYDVKM. CDR3 coding DNA: TGTACCGGTAGTTTAGGAGAGAGCAAGGGGGCCGGGGGGAATCAGCCCCAGCATTTT. Translating gives CTGSLGESKGAGGNQPQHF.

This rearrangement joins TRBV12-3 or TRBV12-4 to TRBJ2-3; D possibly corresponds to TRBD2 (6 bases). The CDR3 runs to 13 residues. The V gene lost 4 bases and the J gene lost 4 bases, with 9 bases spanning the gap. This CDR3 is CASSWRGPDTQYF. CDR3 sequence (DNA): TGTGCCAGCAGTTGGCGGGGCCCAGATACGCAGTATTTT.

This chain uses TRBV24-1 with TRBJ2-7; possible D gene TRBD1, 6 bases. The last part of the DNA fits TRBJ2-5 better; the J call may be wrong. From germline, CDR1 is KGHDR and CDR2 SFDVKD. CDR3 length equals 15 residues. In DNA form, the CDR3 reads TGTGCCACCAGTGATGGGACACTGCCTCAAGAGACCCAGTACTTC. Translation gives CATSDGTLPQETQYF.

This sequence joins TRBV20-1 and TRBJ1-1; D is undetermined. The CDR3 runs to 13 residues. Trimming stripped 0 bases from V and 2 bases from J, with 7 bases between. The germline CDR1 and CDR2 sequences are DFQATT and SNEGSKA (reference sequence). The CDR3 region is CSAREPANTEAFF. CDR3 coding DNA: TGCAGTGCTAGAGAACCAGCAAACACTGAAGCTTTCTTT.

In its sample, this clonotype was seen a few times. V is TRBV6-5 and J is TRBJ1-2; TRBD1 agrees at 9 bases. The V and J ends lost 6 bases and 4 bases, in that order; junction bases with no gene match: 3. Looked up from germline, CDR1 is MNHEY and CDR2 is SVGAGI. The CDR3 consists of 13 residues. Here the CDR3 reads CASRLTGGYGYTF. For the CDR3, the DNA is TGTGCCAGCAGATTGACAGGGGGCTATGGCTACACCTTC.

This clonotype occurred a few times. V is TRBV7-2 and J is TRBJ1-2, with no clear D. This CDR3 has 15 amino acids. Trimming removed 4 bases at V and 4 bases at J, with 16 bases between. Germline CDR1 is SGHTA and CDR2 is FQGNSA. CDR3 protein: CASSSAGQAVYGYTF. The CDR3 coding sequence is TGTGCCAGCAGCTCCGCAGGTCAGGCCGTCTATGGCTACACCTTC.

This clonotype was seen more than once but under ten times. The J gene is TRBJ2-6, the V gene TRBV11-2, with TRBD2 matching 7 bases. The V gene end was trimmed by 0 bases and the J gene end by 0 bases; junction bases not matched to a gene: 5. CDR3 length: 18 amino acids. Germline CDR1 reads SGHAT; CDR2 reads FQNNGV. CDR3 coding DNA: TGTGCCAGCAGCTTAGATCCAGCGGGGCCCTCTGGGGCCAACGTCCTGACTTTC. Residues: CASSLDPAGPSGANVLTF.

The J gene is TRBJ2-1, the V gene TRBV12-3 or TRBV12-4; 14 bases match TRBD2. The V and J ends lost 6 bases and 1 base, in that order; junction bases with no gene match: 5. The CDR3 contains 17 residues. For the CDR3, the DNA is TGTGCCAGCAGCCGACTAGCGGGGGGGCCGTCCTACAATGAGCAGTTCTTC. Its protein is CASSRLAGGPSYNEQFF.

This clonotype has a handful of counts. The CDR3 loop reads CASTGGGPSSYNEQFF. In DNA, the CDR3 is TGTGCCAGCACTGGGGGCGGGCCGAGCTCCTACAATGAGCAGTTCTTC. The gene calls are TRBV6-1 and TRBJ2-1; D might be TRBD1 (6 bases). V dropped 7 bases and J dropped 0 bases, with 16 bases sitting between them. Germline V CDR1 and CDR2: MNHNS, SASEGT. The CDR3 length is 16 residues.

The chain uses TRBV28 and TRBJ2-6; 8 bases map to TRBD1. CDR1 is MDHEN and CDR2 is SYDVKM in the germline V gene. The CDR3 covers 15 residues. V was clipped by 5 bases and J by 3 bases; unmatched bases: 3. The CDR3 nucleotides read TGTGCCAGCAGTACGACAGGGGATGGGGCCAACGTCCTGACTTTC. It codes for CASSTTGDGANVLTF.

This clonotype was observed once. Compared with germline, one end of the junction differs, possibly owing to a read error. In nucleotides, the CDR3 is TGTGCCGGCAGCGCCGGACTTATCACAGATACGCAGTATTTT. Residues: CAGSAGLITDTQYF. V and J are TRBV11-2 and TRBJ2-3, with a possible D match to TRBD2 (5 bases). The CDR3 sequence is 14 residues long. CDR1 and CDR2 from the germline V gene are SGHAT and FQNNGV.

The table lists this clonotype with many counts. The gene calls are TRBV4-1 and TRBJ1-2; 10 positions agree with TRBD1. The germline V gene has CDR1 MGHRA and CDR2 YSYEKL. The CDR3 extends over 15 amino acids. V lost 1 base and J lost 7; bases outside the gene matches: 6. The CDR3 nucleotides read TGCGCCAGCAGCCAAGCCTCCGGGACAGGGGCTGGCTACACCTTC. It encodes CASSQASGTGAGYTF.

V is TRBV7-9 and J is TRBJ2-4, with 9 bases that match TRBD1. The J call may be wrong; the DNA end is better matched by TRBJ2-7. The CDR3 consists of 17 residues. Germline V gives CDR1 SEHNR, CDR2 FQNEAQ (reference sequence). CDR3 protein: CASSRDGGQGYTYEQYF. As DNA, the CDR3 is TGTGCCAGCAGCAGAGATGGGGGACAGGGATACACCTACGAGCAGTACTTC.

V is TRBV3-1 and J is TRBJ1-5, with D tentatively TRBD1 (6 bases). Germline V CDR1 and CDR2: LGHDT, YNNKEL (reference sequence). The V gene lost 4 bases and the J gene lost 3 bases, with 13 bases spanning the gap. CDR3 length equals 15 residues. The CDR3 DNA sequence: TGTGCCAGCAGCCCACAGGGTTCGAACAATCAGCCCCAGCATTTT. Residues: CASSPQGSNNQPQHF.

The V call is TRBV20-1, the J call TRBJ2-6; D ambiguous. This CDR3 region has 15 residues. The V end was cut by 3 bases, the J end by 0 bases, with 9 bases between. The germline gives CDR1 DFQATT, CDR2 SNEGSKA (reference sequence). The CDR3 DNA sequence: TGCAGTGCTAGGGACGATAACTCTGGGGCCAACGTCCTGACTTTC. This translates into CSARDDNSGANVLTF.

This clonotype was seen a single time. The rearrangement uses TRBV5-5 and TRBJ2-7, with D possibly being TRBD1 (6 bases). Germline assignment: CDR1 SGHKS and CDR2 YYEKEE (reference sequence). Deletions cut 1 base from V and 0 bases from J, with 11 bases between. This CDR3 has 15 amino acids. The CDR3 sequence is CASSLRGHSSYEQYF. CDR3 DNA: TGTGCCAGCAGCTTGAGGGGACATTCCTCCTACGAGCAGTACTTC.

On this clonotype itself: One end of the junction fails to match germline, which may point to a read error. The rearrangement links TRBV4-2 to TRBJ1-2; no reliable D call. Germline CDR1 reads LGHNA; CDR2 reads YNFKEQ. The CDR3 has 12 residues. CDR3 loop: CACSQDGGGYTF. The CDR3 bases are TGTGCCTGCAGCCAGGATGGAGGTGGCTACACCTTC.

The chain employs TRBV20-1 and TRBJ1-1, with D possibly being TRBD1 (6 bases). Germline CDR1 reads DFQATT; CDR2 reads SNEGSKA (reference sequence). The V end lost 6 bases, the J end lost 1 base, and 15 bases lay between the germline ends. The CDR3 covers 14 residues. In DNA form, the CDR3 reads TGCAGTGCCTTGGGGGGGACACCGAACACTGAAGCTTTCTTT. This encodes CSALGGTPNTEAFF.

The chain couples TRBV2 to TRBJ2-6; D remains unclear. Germline V gives CDR1 SNHLY, CDR2 FYNNEI. CDR3 size: 17 residues. V was shortened by 5 bases and J by 0 bases, with 14 bases between the two germline ends. The CDR3 region is CASSFGAPTSGANVLTF. The CDR3 DNA is TGTGCCAGCAGTTTCGGAGCTCCCACCTCTGGGGCCAACGTCCTGACTTTC.

The chain couples TRBV6-6 to TRBJ2-1; 9 bases match TRBD2. From germline, CDR1 is MNHNY and CDR2 SVGAGI (reference sequence). With 6 bases clipped from V and 9 bases from J, the junction kept 9 bases outside the gene matches. This CDR3 comprises 14 residues. The CDR3 sequence: CASRLAGEVTEQFF. As DNA, the CDR3 is TGTGCCAGCAGGTTAGCGGGGGAAGTCACTGAGCAGTTCTTC.

This rearrangement joins TRBV12-3 or TRBV12-4 to TRBJ2-6; 12 bases line up with TRBD1. J was trimmed by 4 bases and V by 6 bases; bases with no gene match: 7. This CDR3 comprises 17 residues. CDR3 sequence reads: CASRMGQGAYGANVLTF. As DNA, the CDR3 is TGTGCCAGCAGGATGGGACAGGGGGCTTACGGGGCCAACGTCCTGACTTTC.

This clonotype has just a few counts. The chain links TRBV6-5 to TRBJ2-5; the D gene is possibly TRBD1 (6 bases). From germline, CDR1 is MNHEY and CDR2 SVGAGI. The CDR3 totals 15 residues. V dropped 2 bases and J dropped 2 bases, with 12 bases sitting between them. CDR3 nucleotides: TGTGCCAGCAGTTACCTGGGACAAGGACAAGAGACCCAGTACTTC. Residues: CASSYLGQGQETQYF.

Concerning this clonotype: The junction departs from the called germline gene at one end, perhaps through a read error. This rearrangement joins TRBV29-1 to TRBJ1-4; tentative D call: TRBD1 (5 bases). CDR3 length: 14 amino acids. Looked up from germline, CDR1 is SQVTM and CDR2 is ANQGSEA. CDR3 bases: TGCAGCGTTACCGATGGGGGGGAAAGAGAAAGACTGTTTTTT. It encodes CSVTDGGERERLFF.

This chain connects TRBV28 to TRBJ2-4; 10 bases line up with TRBD1. The end of the DNA fits TRBJ2-7 better, so the J call may be wrong. Germline V CDR1 and CDR2: MDHEN, SYDVKM. This CDR3 is built from 15 residues. The CDR3 is CASSLWGTGDYEQYF. DNA of the CDR3: TGTGCCAGCAGTTTATGGGGGACAGGGGACTACGAGCAGTACTTC.

The J gene is TRBJ1-6, the V gene TRBV3-1; TRBD1 aligns across 10 bases. CDR3 size: 13 residues. Germline CDR1 is LGHDT and CDR2 is YNNKEL (reference sequence). The V and J ends lost 10 bases and 7 bases, in that order; junction bases with no gene match: 4. In nucleotides, the CDR3 is TGTGCCACCGAGGGACAGGGGAATTCACCCCTCCACTTT. It translates to CATEGQGNSPLHF. The full variable domain, completed using reference TRBV3-1 and TRBJ1-6, is DTAVSQTPKYLVTQMGNDKSIKCEQNLGHDTMYWYKQDSKKFLKIMFSYNNKELIINETVPNRFSPKSPDKAHLNLHINSLELGDSAVYFCATEGQGNSPLHFGNGTRLTVT.

The chain has TRBV20-1 and TRBJ2-7; D possibly corresponds to TRBD2 (5 bases). Germline CDR1 and CDR2: DFQATT and SNEGSKA (reference sequence). This CDR3 is 12 amino acids long. V was cut by 7 bases and J by 3 bases, with 13 bases left in between. The CDR3 sequence: CSGHAAGYEQYF. The CDR3 region has the DNA TGCAGTGGGCACGCCGCGGGCTACGAGCAGTACTTC.

This chain uses TRBV2 with TRBJ1-2, with a possible D match to TRBD1 (6 bases). The ends were cut back, 6 bases at V and 7 bases at J, with 18 bases in the middle. Germline CDR1 reads SNHLY; CDR2 reads FYNNEI. The CDR3 extends over 14 amino acids. In DNA, the CDR3 is TGTGCCAGCAGCTATACGACAGGACTCGCTGGCTACACCTTC. It is translated as CASSYTTGLAGYTF.

The chain couples TRBV3-1 to TRBJ2-7, with TRBD2 as a possible D gene (5 bases). The CDR3 sequence is 13 residues long. Trimming left V 5 bases short and J 1 base short, with 9 bases between. CDR1 and CDR2 from the germline V gene are LGHDT and YNNKEL (reference sequence). CDR3 sequence reads: CASSNPGSYEQYF. CDR3 DNA: TGTGCCAGCAGCAATCCGGGGTCCTACGAGCAGTACTTC.

V and J are TRBV7-2 and TRBJ2-3; a possible D gene is TRBD2 (6 bases). The germline V gene has CDR1 SGHTA and CDR2 FQGNSA. Deletions cut 6 bases from V and 1 base from J, with 14 bases between. The CDR3 spans 15 residues. The CDR3 bases are TGTGCCAGCAGGTCTCGGCGGGATCGCACAGATACGCAGTATTTT. It codes for CASRSRRDRTDTQYF. The whole variable domain, remainder taken from reference TRBV7-2 and TRBJ2-3, is GAGVSQSPSNKVTEKGKDVELRCDPISGHTALYWYRQSLGQGLEFLIYFQGNSAPDKSGLPSDRFSAERTGGSVSTLTIQRTQQEDSAVYLCASRSRRDRTDTQYFGPGTRLTVL.

This rearrangement joins TRBV7-2 to TRBJ2-4, with a weak D call TRBD2 (7 bases). The V gene lost 2 bases and the J gene lost 5 bases, with 16 bases spanning the gap. From germline, CDR1 is SGHTA and CDR2 FQGNSA. The CDR3 has 16 amino acids. CDR3 in amino acids: CASSLSPSGGQNIQYF. The CDR3 DNA sequence: TGTGCCAGCAGCTTAAGCCCTTCCGGGGGGCAAAACATTCAGTACTTC. The whole variable domain, filled in from reference TRBV7-2 and TRBJ2-4, reads GAGVSQSPSNKVTEKGKDVELRCDPISGHTALYWYRQSLGQGLEFLIYFQGNSAPDKSGLPSDRFSAERTGGSVSTLTIQRTQQEDSAVYLCASSLSPSGGQNIQYFGAGTRLSVL.